The entry below describes one TCR beta chain. Its specificity is not known. The entry originates in a study of shared clonotypes between healthy human individuals. CD45RO-negative, CCR7-selected cells formed the naive CD8 fraction, which excluded terminally differentiated effector memory CD45RA+ cells. The study enrolled healthy HIV-negative adults without recent acute infections or vaccinations as donors. Here immunoSEQ multiplex PCR was the method, and the copy in TCRdb shows in-frame clones only, minus some. The sample lists around 2.1 million clones, roughly 91% occurring once. V lost 8 bases to trimming and J lost 3 bases, with 20 bases between them. Per the germline V gene, CDR1 is MNHEY and CDR2 is SMNVEV (reference sequence). The CDR3 covers 15 residues. Study-level results: Although depth was large, rarefaction showed that sequencing of the sorted subsets was incomplete. The four-donor shared clonotypes exceeded non-shared clonotypes in generation probability, with non-shared ones scoring lower.

This TCR was sampled from a man in his late teens or twenties in good health. Some clones in this sample may be carry-over from other donors' samples. The chain recombines TRBV27 with TRBJ2-7, with D unclear. Sequencing used naive CD8+ T cells from PBMCs. CDR3 nucleotides: TGTGCCAGCGTCAGTAGGTTAGGGATAGGCTACGAGCAGTACTTC. Protein sequence: CASVSRLGIGYEQYF.